The clone carrying this TCR beta chain was recorded once. These data originate in a study of cytomegalovirus exposure and HLA in healthy donors. V lost 4 bases, J lost 1 base, and 11 bases lay in between. Germline lookup yields CDR1 SNHLY and CDR2 FYNNEI. This CDR3 has 15 amino acids. The PCR had 60 Vbeta and 13 Jbeta primers. The protocol was immunoSEQ multiplex PCR, while the TCRdb copy is restricted to in-frame clones and leaves out a portion. In the table there are about 150,000 clones, roughly four fifths of which are singletons. The sequence was collected from a man younger than 40 in good health and CMV-seronegative. The chain uses TRBV2 and TRBJ1-5, with a possible D match to TRBD1 (6 bases). The material sequenced was PBMCs. The CDR3 DNA is TGTGCCAGCAGTGGACACAGGGACAGCAATCAGCCCCAGCATTTT. It codes for CASSGHRDSNQPQHF.